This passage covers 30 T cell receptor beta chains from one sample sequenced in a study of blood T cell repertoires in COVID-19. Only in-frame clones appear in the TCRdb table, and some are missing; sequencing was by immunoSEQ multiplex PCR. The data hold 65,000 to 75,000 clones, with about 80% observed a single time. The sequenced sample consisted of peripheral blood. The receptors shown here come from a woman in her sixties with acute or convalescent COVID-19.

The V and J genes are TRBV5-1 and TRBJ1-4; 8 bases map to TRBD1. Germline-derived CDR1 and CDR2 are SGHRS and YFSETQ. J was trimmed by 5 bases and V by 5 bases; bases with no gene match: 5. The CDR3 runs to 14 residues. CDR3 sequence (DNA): TGCGCCAGCAGTGGAGGGACAGGAAATGAAAAACTGTTTTTT. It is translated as CASSGGTGNEKLFF.

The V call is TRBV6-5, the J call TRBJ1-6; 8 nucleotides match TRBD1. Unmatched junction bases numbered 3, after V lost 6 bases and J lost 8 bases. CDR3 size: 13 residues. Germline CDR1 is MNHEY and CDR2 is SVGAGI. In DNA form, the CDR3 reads TGTGCCAGCAGCCCAGGGGGCTATTCACCCCTCCACTTT. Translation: CASSPGGYSPLHF.

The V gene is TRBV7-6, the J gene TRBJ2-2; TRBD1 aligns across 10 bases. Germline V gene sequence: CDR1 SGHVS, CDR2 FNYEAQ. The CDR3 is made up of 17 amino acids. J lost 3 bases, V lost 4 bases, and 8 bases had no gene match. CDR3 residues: CASSSTVTGGYTGELFF. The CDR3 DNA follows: TGTGCCAGCAGCTCGACCGTGACAGGGGGCTACACCGGGGAGCTGTTTTTT.

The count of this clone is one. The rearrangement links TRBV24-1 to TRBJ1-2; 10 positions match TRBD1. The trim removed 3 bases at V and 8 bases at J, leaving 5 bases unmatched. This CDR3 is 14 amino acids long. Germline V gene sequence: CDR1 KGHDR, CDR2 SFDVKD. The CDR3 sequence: CATSDPGTGVGYTF. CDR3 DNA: TGTGCCACCAGTGATCCCGGGACAGGGGTCGGCTACACCTTC.

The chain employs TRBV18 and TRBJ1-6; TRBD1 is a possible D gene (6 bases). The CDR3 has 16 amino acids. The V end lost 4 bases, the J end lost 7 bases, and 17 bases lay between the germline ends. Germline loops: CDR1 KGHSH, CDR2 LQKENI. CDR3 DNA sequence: TGTGCCAGCTCACAGGTTGCGGGGGGCAAAAATTCACCCCTCCACTTT. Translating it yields CASSQVAGGKNSPLHF.

The CDR3 spells CASSGGPGRGLYNEQFF. CDR3 nucleotide sequence: TGCGCCAGCAGCGGGGGACCCGGGCGGGGGCTCTACAATGAGCAGTTCTTC. This chain joins TRBV5-1 and TRBJ2-1; a possible D gene is TRBD2 (7 bases). Germline-derived CDR1 and CDR2 are SGHRS and YFSETQ. Trimming removed 4 bases from V and 3 bases from J, with 20 bases in between. This CDR3 comprises 17 residues.

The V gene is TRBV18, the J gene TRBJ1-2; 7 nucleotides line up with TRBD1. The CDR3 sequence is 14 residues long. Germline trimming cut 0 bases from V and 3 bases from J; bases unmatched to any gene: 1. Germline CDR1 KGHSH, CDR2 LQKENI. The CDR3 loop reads CASSPPTGYYGYTF. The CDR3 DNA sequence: TGTGCCAGCTCACCACCGACAGGGTACTATGGCTACACCTTC.

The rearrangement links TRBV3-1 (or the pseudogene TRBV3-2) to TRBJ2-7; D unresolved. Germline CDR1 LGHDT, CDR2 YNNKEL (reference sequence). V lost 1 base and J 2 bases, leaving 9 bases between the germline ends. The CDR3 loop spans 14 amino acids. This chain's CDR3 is CASSQGAGPYEQYF. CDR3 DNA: TGTGCCAGCAGCCAAGGCGCAGGTCCCTACGAGCAGTACTTC.

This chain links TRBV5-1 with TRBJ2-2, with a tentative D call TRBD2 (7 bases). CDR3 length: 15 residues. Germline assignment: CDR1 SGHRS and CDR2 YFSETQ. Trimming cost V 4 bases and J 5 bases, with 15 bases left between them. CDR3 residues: CASSRGGAETGELFF. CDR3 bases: TGCGCCAGCAGCCGAGGGGGGGCCGAAACCGGGGAGCTGTTTTTT.

CDR3 sequence: CSASRAGGTDTQYF. In DNA, the CDR3 is TGCAGTGCTAGTCGAGCGGGGGGGACAGATACGCAGTATTTT. This chain uses TRBV20-1 with TRBJ2-3; 10 nucleotides align to TRBD2. Trimming cost V 3 bases and J 3 bases; bases outside gene matches: 3. Germline lookup yields CDR1 DFQATT and CDR2 SNEGSKA (reference sequence). The CDR3 is 14 residues long.

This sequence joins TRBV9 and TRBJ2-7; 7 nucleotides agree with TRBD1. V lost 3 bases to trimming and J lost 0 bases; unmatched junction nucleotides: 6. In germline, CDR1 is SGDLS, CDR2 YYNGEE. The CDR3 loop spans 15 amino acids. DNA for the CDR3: TGTGCCAGCAGCGCACGGGACAGCAGCTCCTACGAGCAGTACTTC. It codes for CASSARDSSSYEQYF.

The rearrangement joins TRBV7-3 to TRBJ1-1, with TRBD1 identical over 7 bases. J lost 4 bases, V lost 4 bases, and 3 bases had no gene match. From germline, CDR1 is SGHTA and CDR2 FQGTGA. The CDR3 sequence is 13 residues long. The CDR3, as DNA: TGTGCCAGCAGCTCACAGGGGACCACTGAAGCTTTCTTT. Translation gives CASSSQGTTEAFF.

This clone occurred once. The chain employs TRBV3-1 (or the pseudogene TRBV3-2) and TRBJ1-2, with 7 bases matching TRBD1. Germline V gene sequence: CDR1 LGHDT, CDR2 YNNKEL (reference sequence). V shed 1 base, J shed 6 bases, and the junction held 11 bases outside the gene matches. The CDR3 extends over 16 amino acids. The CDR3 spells CASSQAPGQKHHGYTF. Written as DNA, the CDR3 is TGTGCCAGCAGCCAAGCCCCGGGACAGAAACATCATGGCTACACCTTC.

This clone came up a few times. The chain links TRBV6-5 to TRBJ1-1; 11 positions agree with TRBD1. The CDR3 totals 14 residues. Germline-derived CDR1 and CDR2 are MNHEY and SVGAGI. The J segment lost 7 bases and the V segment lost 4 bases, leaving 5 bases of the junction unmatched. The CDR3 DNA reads TGTGCCAGCAGTTGGGGACAGGGGGAAGGTGAAGCTTTCTTT. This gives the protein CASSWGQGEGEAFF.

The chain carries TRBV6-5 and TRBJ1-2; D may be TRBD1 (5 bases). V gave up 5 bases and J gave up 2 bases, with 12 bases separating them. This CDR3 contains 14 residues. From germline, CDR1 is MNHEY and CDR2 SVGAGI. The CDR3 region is CASSPWGNNYGYTF. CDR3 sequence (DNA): TGTGCCAGCAGTCCCTGGGGCAACAACTATGGCTACACCTTC.

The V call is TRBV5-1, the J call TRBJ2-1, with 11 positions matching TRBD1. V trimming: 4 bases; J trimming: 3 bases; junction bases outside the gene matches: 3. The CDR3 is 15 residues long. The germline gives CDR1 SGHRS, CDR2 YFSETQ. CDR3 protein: CASSLGQGVYNEQFF. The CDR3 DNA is TGCGCCAGCAGCCTGGGACAGGGGGTCTACAATGAGCAGTTCTTC.

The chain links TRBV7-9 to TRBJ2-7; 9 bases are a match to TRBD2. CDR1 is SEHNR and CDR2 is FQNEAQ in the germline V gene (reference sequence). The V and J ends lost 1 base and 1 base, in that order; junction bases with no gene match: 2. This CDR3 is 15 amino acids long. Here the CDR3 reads CASSLGLADSYEQYF. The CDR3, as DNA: TGTGCCAGCAGCTTAGGACTAGCGGATTCCTACGAGCAGTACTTC.

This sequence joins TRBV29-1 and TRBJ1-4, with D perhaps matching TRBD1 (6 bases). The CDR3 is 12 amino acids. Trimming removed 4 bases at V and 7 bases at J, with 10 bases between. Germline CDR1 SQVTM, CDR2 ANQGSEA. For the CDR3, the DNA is TGCAGCGTTGTGACAGGTAGTGAAAAACTGTTTTTT. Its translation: CSVVTGSEKLFF.

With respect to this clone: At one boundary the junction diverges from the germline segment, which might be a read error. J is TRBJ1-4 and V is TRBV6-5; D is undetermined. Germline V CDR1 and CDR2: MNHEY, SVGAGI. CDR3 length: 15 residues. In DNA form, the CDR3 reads TGTGCCAGCAGTGACTCCCCGGGAACTAATGAAAAACTGTTTTTT. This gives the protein CASSDSPGTNEKLFF.

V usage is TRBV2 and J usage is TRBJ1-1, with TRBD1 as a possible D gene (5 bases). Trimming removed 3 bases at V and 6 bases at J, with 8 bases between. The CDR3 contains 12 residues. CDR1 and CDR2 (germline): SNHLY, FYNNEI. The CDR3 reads CASSESRAEAFF. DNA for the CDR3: TGTGCCAGCAGTGAGTCCAGGGCTGAAGCTTTCTTT.

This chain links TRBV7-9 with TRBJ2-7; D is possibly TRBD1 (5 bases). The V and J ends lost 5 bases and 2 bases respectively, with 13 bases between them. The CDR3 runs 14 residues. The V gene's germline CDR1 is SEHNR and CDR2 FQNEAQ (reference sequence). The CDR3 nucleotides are TGTGCCAGCAGCCTGCAGGGTCCTCCCTACGAGCAGTACTTC. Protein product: CASSLQGPPYEQYF.

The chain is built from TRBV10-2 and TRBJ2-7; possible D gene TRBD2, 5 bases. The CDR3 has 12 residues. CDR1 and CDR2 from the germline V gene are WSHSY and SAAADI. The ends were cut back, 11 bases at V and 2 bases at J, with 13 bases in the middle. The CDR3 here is CAASDGAYEQYF. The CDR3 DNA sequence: TGCGCCGCCTCGGACGGGGCCTACGAGCAGTACTTC.

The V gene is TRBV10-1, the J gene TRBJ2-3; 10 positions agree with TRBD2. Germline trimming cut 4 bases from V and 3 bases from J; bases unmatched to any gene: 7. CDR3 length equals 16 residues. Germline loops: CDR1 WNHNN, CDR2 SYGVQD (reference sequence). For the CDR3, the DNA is TGCGCCAGCAGTGCATTGGTACTAGCGGGGACAGATACGCAGTATTTT. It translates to CASSALVLAGTDTQYF.

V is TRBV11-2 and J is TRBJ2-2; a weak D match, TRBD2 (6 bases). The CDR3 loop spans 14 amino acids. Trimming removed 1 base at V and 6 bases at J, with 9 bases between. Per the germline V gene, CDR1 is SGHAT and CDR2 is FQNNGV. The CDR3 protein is CASSLGGVPGELFF. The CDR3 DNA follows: TGTGCCAGCAGCTTAGGGGGGGTGCCCGGGGAGCTGTTTTTT.

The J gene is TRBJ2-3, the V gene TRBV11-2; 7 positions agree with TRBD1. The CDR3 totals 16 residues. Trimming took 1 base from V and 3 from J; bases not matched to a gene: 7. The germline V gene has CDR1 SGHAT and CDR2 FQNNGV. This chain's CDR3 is CASSLAATGRTDTQYF. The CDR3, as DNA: TGTGCCAGCAGCTTAGCAGCGACAGGGCGGACAGATACGCAGTATTTT.

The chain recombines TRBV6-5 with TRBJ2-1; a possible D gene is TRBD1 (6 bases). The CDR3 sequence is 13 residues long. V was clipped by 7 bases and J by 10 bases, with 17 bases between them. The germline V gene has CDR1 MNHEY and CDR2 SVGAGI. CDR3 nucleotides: TGTGCCAGCACCCACAGGGAGCCCATGGAGCAGTTCTTC. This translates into CASTHREPMEQFF.

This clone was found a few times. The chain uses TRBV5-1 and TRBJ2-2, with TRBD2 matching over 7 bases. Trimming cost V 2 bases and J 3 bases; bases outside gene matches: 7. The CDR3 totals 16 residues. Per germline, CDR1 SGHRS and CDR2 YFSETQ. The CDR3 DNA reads TGCGCCAGCAGCTTCGGGGGGACCGGATACACCGGGGAGCTGTTTTTT. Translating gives CASSFGGTGYTGELFF.

The CDR3 DNA reads TGTGCCAGCAGCTTAGAGGAGGGGGCGCGTACCGGGGAGCTGTTTTTT. As protein: CASSLEEGARTGELFF. This chain uses TRBV7-9 with TRBJ2-2, with D possibly being TRBD1 (7 bases). The V gene's germline CDR1 is SEHNR and CDR2 FQNEAQ (reference sequence). The V and J ends lost 1 base and 5 bases respectively, with 14 bases between them. This CDR3 is built from 16 residues.

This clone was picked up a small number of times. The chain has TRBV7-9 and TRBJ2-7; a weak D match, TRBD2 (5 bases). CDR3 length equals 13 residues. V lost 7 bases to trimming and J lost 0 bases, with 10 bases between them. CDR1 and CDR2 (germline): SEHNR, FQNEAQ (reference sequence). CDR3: CASTFGSSYEQYF. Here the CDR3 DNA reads TGTGCCAGCACGTTTGGGAGCTCCTACGAGCAGTACTTC.

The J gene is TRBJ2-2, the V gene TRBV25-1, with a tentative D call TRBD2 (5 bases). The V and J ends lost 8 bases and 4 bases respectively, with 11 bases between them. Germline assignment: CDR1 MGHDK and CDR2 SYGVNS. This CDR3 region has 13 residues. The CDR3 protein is CASRDTVTGELFF. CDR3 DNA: TGTGCCAGCCGGGATACCGTCACCGGGGAGCTGTTTTTT.